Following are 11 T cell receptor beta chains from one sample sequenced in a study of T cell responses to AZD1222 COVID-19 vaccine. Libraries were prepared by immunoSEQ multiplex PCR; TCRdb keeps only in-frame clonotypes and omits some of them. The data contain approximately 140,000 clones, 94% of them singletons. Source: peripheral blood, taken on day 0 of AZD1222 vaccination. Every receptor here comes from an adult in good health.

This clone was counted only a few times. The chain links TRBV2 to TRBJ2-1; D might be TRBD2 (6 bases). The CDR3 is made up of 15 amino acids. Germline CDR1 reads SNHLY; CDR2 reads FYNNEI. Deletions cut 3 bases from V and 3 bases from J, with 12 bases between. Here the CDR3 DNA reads TGTGCCAGCAGTGATCTGCGGGGAATCTACAATGAGCAGTTCTTC. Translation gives CASSDLRGIYNEQFF.

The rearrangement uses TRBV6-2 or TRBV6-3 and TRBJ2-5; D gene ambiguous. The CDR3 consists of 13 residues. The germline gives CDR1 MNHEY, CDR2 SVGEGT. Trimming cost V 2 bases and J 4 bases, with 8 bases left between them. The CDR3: CASSYGERETQYF. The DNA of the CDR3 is TGTGCCAGCAGTTACGGGGAAAGAGAGACCCAGTACTTC.

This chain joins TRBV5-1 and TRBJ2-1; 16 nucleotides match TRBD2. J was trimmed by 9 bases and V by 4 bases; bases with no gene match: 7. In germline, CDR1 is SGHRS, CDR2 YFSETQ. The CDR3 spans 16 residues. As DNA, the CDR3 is TGCGCCAGCAGCACGGGACTAGCGGGAGGGCTGGGTGAGCAGTTCTTC. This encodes CASSTGLAGGLGEQFF.

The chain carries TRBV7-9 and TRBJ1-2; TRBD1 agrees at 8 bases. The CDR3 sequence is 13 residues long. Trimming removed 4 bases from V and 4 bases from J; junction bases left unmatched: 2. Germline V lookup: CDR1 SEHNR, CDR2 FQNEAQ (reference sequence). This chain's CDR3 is CASSWTGTYGYTF. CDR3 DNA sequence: TGTGCCAGCAGCTGGACAGGGACCTATGGCTACACCTTC.

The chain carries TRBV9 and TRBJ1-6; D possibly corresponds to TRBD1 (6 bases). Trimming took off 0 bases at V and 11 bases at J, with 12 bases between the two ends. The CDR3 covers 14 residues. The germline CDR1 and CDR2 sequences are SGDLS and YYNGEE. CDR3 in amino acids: CASSVAGRGAPLHF. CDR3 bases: TGTGCCAGCAGCGTAGCTGGCAGGGGAGCACCCCTCCACTTT.

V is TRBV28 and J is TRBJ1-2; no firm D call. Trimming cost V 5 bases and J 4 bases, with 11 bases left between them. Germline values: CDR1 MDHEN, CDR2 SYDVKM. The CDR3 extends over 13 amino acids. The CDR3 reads CASSISRSYGYTF. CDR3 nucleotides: TGTGCCAGCAGTATTTCCCGGAGCTATGGCTACACCTTC.

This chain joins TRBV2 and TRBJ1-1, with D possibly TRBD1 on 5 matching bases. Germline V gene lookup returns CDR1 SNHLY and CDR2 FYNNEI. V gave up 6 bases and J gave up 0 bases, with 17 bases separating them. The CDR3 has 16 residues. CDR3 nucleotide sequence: TGTGCCAGCAGGGGACCAGTTGGAGGGTTGAACACTGAAGCTTTCTTT. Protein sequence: CASRGPVGGLNTEAFF.

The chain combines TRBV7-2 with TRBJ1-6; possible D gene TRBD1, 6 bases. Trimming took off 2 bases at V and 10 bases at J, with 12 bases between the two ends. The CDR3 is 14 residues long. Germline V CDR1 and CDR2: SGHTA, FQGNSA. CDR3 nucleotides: TGTGCCAGCAGCTTATACAGGGCGGACTCACCCCTCCACTTT. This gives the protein CASSLYRADSPLHF.

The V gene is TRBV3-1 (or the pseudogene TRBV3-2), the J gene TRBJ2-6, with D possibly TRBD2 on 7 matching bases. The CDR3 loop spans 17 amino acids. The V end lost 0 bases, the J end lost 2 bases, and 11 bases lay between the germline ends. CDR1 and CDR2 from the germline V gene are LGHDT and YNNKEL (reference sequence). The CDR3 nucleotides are TGTGCCAGCAGCCAAGAAGGAGGGGGGGCTGGGGCCAACGTCCTGACTTTC. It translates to CASSQEGGGAGANVLTF.

This CDR3 is CAWSVPFRTGGDTEAFF. The CDR3 DNA reads TGTGCCTGGAGTGTCCCGTTTCGGACTGGAGGGGACACTGAAGCTTTCTTT. The rearrangement uses TRBV30 and TRBJ1-1; D might be TRBD1 (5 bases). The V end was cut by 0 bases, the J end by 3 bases, with 20 bases between. The CDR3 runs to 17 residues. Germline V lookup: CDR1 GTSNPN, CDR2 SVGIG (reference sequence).

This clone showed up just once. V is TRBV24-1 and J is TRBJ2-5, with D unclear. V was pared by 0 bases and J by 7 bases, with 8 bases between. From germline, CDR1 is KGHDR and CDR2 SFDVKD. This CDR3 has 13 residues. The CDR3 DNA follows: TGTGCCACCAGTGATTTGATAGCAGGGACCCAGTACTTC. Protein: CATSDLIAGTQYF.